A single sample is the source of the 17 T cell receptor beta chains below, sequenced in a study of blood T cell repertoires in COVID-19. Here immunoSEQ multiplex PCR was the method, and the copy in TCRdb shows in-frame clones only, minus some. The sample yields 35,000 to 50,000 clones, under 80% seen once. Source material: peripheral blood. All receptors derive from a man older than 75 with acute or convalescent COVID-19.

The chain combines TRBV27 with TRBJ2-7, with D possibly matching TRBD2 (5 bases). The CDR3 is 14 residues long. Per the germline V gene, CDR1 is MNHEY and CDR2 is SMNVEV (reference sequence). V gave up 3 bases and J gave up 2 bases, with 11 bases separating them. In DNA, the CDR3 is TGTGCCAGCAGTTTCGGGGAATCCCCCTACGAGCAGTACTTC. Its translation: CASSFGESPYEQYF.

The chain carries TRBV19 and TRBJ1-5; unclear D gene. Deletions cut 5 bases from V and 1 base from J, with 12 bases between. The CDR3 contains 15 residues. Germline values: CDR1 LNHDA, CDR2 SQIVND (reference sequence). The CDR3 nucleotides read TGTGCCAGTAGTTCAGGCATCTGGAGCAATCAGCCCCAGCATTTT. It translates to CASSSGIWSNQPQHF.

The rearrangement links TRBV13 to TRBJ1-2; D gene ambiguous. Trimming took off 5 bases at V and 3 bases at J, with 10 bases between the two ends. This CDR3 has 13 residues. Looked up from germline, CDR1 is PRHDT and CDR2 is FYEKMQ (reference sequence). The CDR3 is CASSLRTHYGYTF. CDR3 DNA: TGTGCCAGCAGCCTGCGGACTCACTATGGCTACACCTTC.

For the CDR3, the DNA is TGTGCCTTGGAAGGGTGGCGGGAGAGTGGGGCCAACGTCCTGACTTTC. Its protein product is CALEGWRESGANVLTF. The chain has TRBV30 and TRBJ2-6, with 7 bases fitting TRBD2. The CDR3 consists of 16 residues. In germline, CDR1 is GTSNPN, CDR2 SVGIG (reference sequence). V was clipped by 7 bases and J by 3 bases; unmatched bases: 12.

The chain links TRBV11-3 to TRBJ2-1; 8 bases align to TRBD2. The CDR3 has 16 residues. Looked up from germline, CDR1 is SGHNT and CDR2 is YENEEA. V lost 1 base, J lost 8 bases, and 10 bases stayed unmatched. This chain's CDR3 is CASSLGSGGIIYEQFF. The CDR3 bases are TGTGCCAGCAGCTTAGGGTCGGGGGGGATTATTTATGAGCAGTTCTTC.

This rearrangement joins TRBV2 to TRBJ1-1; 12 nucleotides agree with TRBD1. J lost 4 bases, V lost 7 bases, and 13 bases had no gene match. Germline loops: CDR1 SNHLY, CDR2 FYNNEI. The CDR3 totals 17 residues. The DNA for the CDR3 is TGTGCCAGCATCCCCCCGGGACAGGGGGCGAAAGGCACTGAAGCTTTCTTT. It yields the protein CASIPPGQGAKGTEAFF.

The chain couples TRBV5-1 to TRBJ2-5, with TRBD1 as a possible D gene (6 bases). Trimming cost V 0 bases and J 4 bases, with 16 bases left between them. Germline V lookup: CDR1 SGHRS, CDR2 YFSETQ. The CDR3 consists of 16 residues. This CDR3 reads CASSLARQGMGETQYF. The CDR3, as DNA: TGCGCCAGCAGCTTGGCGCGGCAGGGGATGGGAGAGACCCAGTACTTC.

The chain combines TRBV7-6 with TRBJ1-5; the D is unclear. The CDR3 runs to 14 residues. Germline V gives CDR1 SGHVS, CDR2 FNYEAQ. Trimming took off 4 bases at V and 6 bases at J, with 13 bases between the two ends. DNA of the CDR3: TGTGCCAGCAGCTCGGACGAGGGCAGTCAGCCCCAGCATTTT. This encodes CASSSDEGSQPQHF.

The J gene is TRBJ2-1, the V gene TRBV25-1; 8 bases align to TRBD1. CDR3 size: 18 residues. CDR1 and CDR2 from the germline V gene are MGHDK and SYGVNS. Trimming at V came to 2 bases and at J to 4 bases, leaving 13 bases not matched to a gene. The CDR3 region is CASSEMGYIGQGYNEQFF. CDR3 nucleotides: TGTGCCAGCAGTGAAATGGGGTATATAGGACAGGGATACAATGAGCAGTTCTTC.

This clone has a count of ten or more. CDR3 in DNA: TGTGCCAGCAGTGGGCCAGGGGGCGGCTACACCTTC. It is translated as CASSGPGGGYTF. J is TRBJ1-2 and V is TRBV2; TRBD1 agrees at 8 bases. CDR3 length equals 12 residues. V lost 4 bases to trimming and J lost 8 bases; unmatched junction nucleotides: 3. Looked up from germline, CDR1 is SNHLY and CDR2 is FYNNEI.

The rearrangement joins TRBV7-8 to TRBJ2-6; 12 positions agree with TRBD1. The CDR3 spans 19 residues. The trim removed 5 bases at V and 4 bases at J, leaving 12 bases unmatched. Germline CDR1 reads SGHVS; CDR2 reads FQNEAQ. CDR3 coding DNA: TGTGCCAGCAGCCCCCGAGCGGGACAGGGGGCGCGCGGGGCCAACGTCCTGACTTTC. Amino acid sequence: CASSPRAGQGARGANVLTF.

Only a few counts were recorded for this clone. The chain employs TRBV4-1 and TRBJ2-7; TRBD2 matches at 12 bases. The junction had 5 bases not matched to a gene; V was cut back by 5 bases and J by 0 bases. In germline, CDR1 is MGHRA, CDR2 YSYEKL. CDR3 size: 16 residues. CDR3 sequence reads: CASSVGLAGSSYEQYF. Here the CDR3 DNA reads TGCGCCAGCAGCGTAGGACTAGCGGGATCCTCCTACGAGCAGTACTTC.

The chain is built from TRBV9 and TRBJ2-2; TRBD2 matches 12 bases. The V and J ends lost 3 bases and 3 bases, in that order; junction bases with no gene match: 3. This CDR3 is 16 amino acids long. CDR1 is SGDLS and CDR2 is YYNGEE in the germline V gene. The CDR3 sequence is CASSARLAGDTGELFF. The DNA of the CDR3 is TGTGCCAGCAGCGCTCGACTAGCGGGGGACACCGGGGAGCTGTTTTTT.

J is TRBJ2-2 and V is TRBV6-1, with TRBD2 identical over 10 bases. Losses at the gene ends were 2 bases for V and 8 bases for J; bases not matched to a gene: 8. Germline assignment: CDR1 MNHNS and CDR2 SASEGT. The CDR3 runs 16 residues. The CDR3 loop reads CASSEMLAGVSGELFF. CDR3 DNA sequence: TGTGCCAGCAGTGAAATGCTAGCGGGAGTCTCGGGGGAGCTGTTTTTT.

The chain couples TRBV10-3 to TRBJ2-7, with 9 bases lining up with TRBD2. CDR3 length: 15 residues. Trimming removed 2 bases from V and 6 bases from J; junction bases left unmatched: 8. Germline values: CDR1 ENHRY, CDR2 SYGVKD. The CDR3 bases are TGTGCCATCAGTGAGCGTAGCGGGAGAGAGGGCGAGCAGTACTTC. This sequence encodes CAISERSGREGEQYF.

In its sample, this clone was seen a few times. CDR3 sequence (DNA): TGTGCCAGCAGCCGTGGACAGGGGAACACTGAAGCTTTCTTT. Translating it yields CASSRGQGNTEAFF. The chain recombines TRBV7-9 with TRBJ1-1; 8 nucleotides line up with TRBD1. Losses at the gene ends were 5 bases for V and 1 base for J; bases not matched to a gene: 3. The CDR3 consists of 14 residues. Germline values: CDR1 SEHNR, CDR2 FQNEAQ (reference sequence).

This chain links TRBV9 with TRBJ1-6, with D uncertain. Germline CDR1 is SGDLS and CDR2 is YYNGEE. V was clipped by 2 bases and J by 8 bases, with 11 bases between them. The CDR3 sequence is 14 residues long. CDR3 in amino acids: CASSVRAEDSPLHF. As DNA, the CDR3 is TGTGCCAGCAGCGTTAGGGCGGAGGATTCACCCCTCCACTTT.